Below are 25 T cell receptor beta chains sequenced from a single sample in a study of blood T cell repertoires in COVID-19. The table came from immunoSEQ multiplex PCR; TCRdb's copy has only in-frame clones and leaves some out. The sample records about 71,000 clones, 75% to 90% being singletons. Sequencing was performed on peripheral blood. These receptors originate from a human donor in a cohort sampled during active COVID-19.

The chain links TRBV6-6 to TRBJ2-7; D may be TRBD2 (6 bases). V gave up 2 bases and J gave up 4 bases, with 15 bases separating them. Germline V lookup: CDR1 MNHNY, CDR2 SVGAGI (reference sequence). This CDR3 region has 15 residues. CDR3 protein: CASSYGGAKEYEQYF. The CDR3, as DNA: TGTGCCAGCAGTTACGGAGGGGCTAAAGAATACGAGCAGTACTTC.

V gene TRBV6-1 combines with J gene TRBJ1-1; a weak D match, TRBD1 (5 bases). V lost 0 bases, J lost 10 bases, and 12 bases lay in between. Germline V gene lookup returns CDR1 MNHNS and CDR2 SASEGT. This CDR3 has 13 amino acids. CDR3 loop: CASSEARRDGAFF. DNA of the CDR3: TGTGCCAGCAGTGAAGCGAGGAGGGACGGAGCTTTCTTT.

The sample holds a few counts of this clone. The V and J genes are TRBV5-1 and TRBJ2-2, with 12 positions matching TRBD1. V dropped 4 bases and J dropped 7; count of bases not matched to a gene: 5. The CDR3 is 15 amino acids. Germline V lookup: CDR1 SGHRS, CDR2 YFSETQ. The CDR3 sequence is CASSGDRGHSGELFF. DNA for the CDR3: TGCGCCAGCAGCGGGGACAGGGGGCATAGCGGGGAGCTGTTTTTT.

This chain connects TRBV19 to TRBJ2-3, with 8 positions matching TRBD2. Germline CDR1 LNHDA, CDR2 SQIVND (reference sequence). The V segment lost 5 bases and the J segment 0 bases; nucleotides outside the gene matches: 4. The length of the CDR3 is 15 residues. The DNA of the CDR3 is TGTGCCAGTAGTGTGGCTAGCGGGAGCACAGATACGCAGTATTTT. Its translation: CASSVASGSTDTQYF. The whole variable domain, filled in from reference TRBV19 and TRBJ2-3, reads DGGITQSPKYLFRKEGQNVTLSCEQNLNHDAMYWYRQDPGQGLRLIYYSQIVNDFQKGDIAEGYSVSREKKESFPLTVTSAQKNPTAFYLCASSVASGSTDTQYFGPGTRLTVL.

The chain combines TRBV7-9 with TRBJ1-1; no firm D call. The germline gives CDR1 SEHNR, CDR2 FQNEAQ (reference sequence). The V and J ends lost 1 base and 7 bases respectively, with 7 bases between them. CDR3 length: 12 residues. The CDR3 spells CASSLELSEAFF. The CDR3 nucleotides read TGTGCCAGCAGCTTAGAGTTGAGTGAAGCTTTCTTT. Looking up the rest from reference TRBV7-9 and TRBJ1-1 gives the full variable domain: DTGVSQNPRHKITKRGQNVTFRCDPISEHNRLYWYRQTLGQGPEFLTYFQNEAQLEKSRLLSDRFSAERPKGSFSTLEIQRTEQGDSAMYLCASSLELSEAFFGQGTRLTVV.

The rearrangement uses TRBV19 and TRBJ1-4; 8 bases line up with TRBD1. The CDR3 totals 15 residues. Germline V lookup: CDR1 LNHDA, CDR2 SQIVND (reference sequence). V gave up 6 bases and J gave up 5 bases; unmatched junction bases: 8. CDR3 region: CASRYGQGGNEKLFF. The CDR3 nucleotides are TGTGCCAGTAGGTACGGACAGGGTGGAAATGAAAAACTGTTTTTT.

The chain uses TRBV6-2 or TRBV6-3 and TRBJ1-5; a weak D match, TRBD1 (5 bases). Per the germline V gene, CDR1 is MNHEY and CDR2 is SVGEGT. Trimming removed 6 bases at V and 2 bases at J, with 14 bases between. The CDR3 loop spans 15 amino acids. The CDR3 bases are TGTGCCAGCAGCCCGACAGTTAAGGGCAATCAGCCCCAGCATTTT. Its protein product is CASSPTVKGNQPQHF.

V and J are TRBV15 and TRBJ1-5; no clear D gene. V lost 1 base to trimming and J lost 2 bases, with 9 bases between them. Germline CDR1 reads LNHNV; CDR2 reads YYDKDF (reference sequence). There are 15 residues in the CDR3. CDR3 bases: TGTGCCACCAGCAGAGGGGGAGTTGGCAATCAGCCCCAGCATTTT. The encoded protein is CATSRGGVGNQPQHF.

The chain employs TRBV6-2 or TRBV6-3 and TRBJ2-1; TRBD1 is a possible D gene (5 bases). The germline CDR1 and CDR2 sequences are MNHEY and SVGEGT. With 4 bases removed from V and 2 bases from J, the gap between germline ends came to 15 bases. This CDR3 comprises 16 residues. For the CDR3, the DNA is TGTGCCAGCAGTTCTTCATCAGGGTCGCCCTACAATGAGCAGTTCTTC. Translating it yields CASSSSSGSPYNEQFF.

The chain recombines TRBV28 with TRBJ1-2, with 8 bases aligning to TRBD1. V shed 7 bases, J shed 3 bases, and the junction held 10 bases outside the gene matches. The CDR3 extends over 15 amino acids. Germline V gene data show CDR1 as MDHEN and CDR2 as SYDVKM. The CDR3 loop is CASTGQGARDYGYTF. The DNA of the CDR3 is TGTGCCAGCACAGGCCAGGGGGCGCGAGACTATGGCTACACCTTC.

This clone was found a few times. The V call is TRBV5-3, the J call TRBJ1-2; tentative D call: TRBD1 (6 bases). TRBV5-3 is an ORF, and what it does is uncertain. Trimming took 2 bases from V and 0 from J, leaving 14 bases between them. This CDR3 is 16 amino acids long. CDR3 loop: CARSFSGELANYGYTF. CDR3 nucleotide sequence: TGTGCCAGAAGCTTTTCAGGGGAACTAGCTAACTATGGCTACACCTTC.

V and J are TRBV18 and TRBJ1-1; D ambiguous. Trimming pared 2 bases from V and 1 base from J, leaving 5 bases between. Germline V gene data show CDR1 as KGHSH and CDR2 as LQKENI. The CDR3 totals 13 residues. CDR3 region: CASSPSQNTEAFF. The CDR3 nucleotides are TGTGCCAGCTCACCAAGCCAGAACACTGAAGCTTTCTTT.

A single count supports this clone. The rearrangement joins TRBV7-9 to TRBJ2-3; possibly TRBD2 for D (6 bases). CDR1 is SEHNR and CDR2 is FQNEAQ in the germline V gene (reference sequence). The CDR3 is made up of 14 amino acids. The germline V and J ends were trimmed by 3 bases and 3 bases, with 10 bases remaining between them. The CDR3 loop is CASSFLGGTDTQYF. The DNA of the CDR3 is TGTGCCAGCAGCTTTCTGGGAGGTACAGATACGCAGTATTTT. Looking up the rest from reference TRBV7-9 and TRBJ2-3 gives the full variable domain: DTGVSQNPRHKITKRGQNVTFRCDPISEHNRLYWYRQTLGQGPEFLTYFQNEAQLEKSRLLSDRFSAERPKGSFSTLEIQRTEQGDSAMYLCASSFLGGTDTQYFGPGTRLTVL.

This chain uses TRBV6-4 with TRBJ1-5, with D unclear. CDR3 length equals 14 residues. CDR1 and CDR2 (germline): MRHNA, SNTAGT. Trimming took off 3 bases at V and 2 bases at J, with 8 bases between the two ends. The CDR3 bases are TGTGCCAGCAGTGAGAGGAGGCGCAATCAGCCCCAGCATTTT. This translates into CASSERRRNQPQHF.

The V gene is TRBV19, the J gene TRBJ1-2, with TRBD1 identical over 9 bases. The CDR3 consists of 14 residues. With V trimmed by 7 bases and J by 7 bases, 10 bases remained unmatched. Germline CDR1 is LNHDA and CDR2 is SQIVND (reference sequence). In nucleotides, the CDR3 is TGTGCCAGTACTTTAGGACAGGGGTTTGGTGGCTACACCTTC. Translation: CASTLGQGFGGYTF.

This chain connects TRBV19 to TRBJ2-1; a possible D gene is TRBD2 (6 bases). The germline gives CDR1 LNHDA, CDR2 SQIVND (reference sequence). V shed 11 bases and J shed 0 bases, with 17 bases lying between them. This CDR3 has 15 residues. The CDR3 is CAAAGHHSSYNEQFF. CDR3 in DNA: TGTGCCGCCGCGGGGCACCACAGCTCCTACAATGAGCAGTTCTTC.

V and J are TRBV6-6 and TRBJ2-7, with TRBD1 as a possible D gene (5 bases). Germline values: CDR1 MNHNY, CDR2 SVGAGI (reference sequence). Deletions cut 4 bases from V and 0 bases from J, with 13 bases between. The CDR3 sequence is 15 residues long. For the CDR3, the DNA is TGTGCCAGCAGTTTTTACACCAGGGACTCCTACGAGCAGTACTTC. Its translation: CASSFYTRDSYEQYF.

The chain is built from TRBV6-2 or TRBV6-3 and TRBJ1-5; D is undetermined. V lost 2 bases to trimming and J lost 0 bases, with 8 bases between them. Looked up from germline, CDR1 is MNHEY and CDR2 is SVGEGT. This CDR3 contains 15 residues. DNA for the CDR3: TGTGCCAGCAGTTACCTGGAGATTAGCAATCAGCCCCAGCATTTT. Its translation: CASSYLEISNQPQHF.

The chain has TRBV5-1 and TRBJ1-2; D unclear. Per germline, CDR1 SGHRS and CDR2 YFSETQ. The V end was cut by 7 bases, the J end by 4 bases, with 17 bases between. CDR3 size: 14 residues. The CDR3: CASAGSPISYGYTF. The CDR3, as DNA: TGCGCCAGCGCGGGGAGCCCTATTAGCTATGGCTACACCTTC.

On this clone: The sample has other DNA sequences that encode this CDR3 too. The chain is built from TRBV4-2 and TRBJ2-2; D is ambiguous. The CDR3 is 13 amino acids. Trimming stripped 0 bases from V and 5 bases from J, with 4 bases between. Germline loops: CDR1 LGHNA, CDR2 YNFKEQ. DNA of the CDR3: TGTGCCAGCAGCCAAGATCCGACCGGGGAGCTGTTTTTT. It encodes CASSQDPTGELFF.

This clone has just one count. The chain employs TRBV12-2 and TRBJ1-2; no DNA check was done on the table's D call, TRBD1. TRBV12-2 has pseudogene status. The CDR3 length is 16 residues. The CDR3 is CASRLGGGSDNYGYTF. DNA of the CDR3: TGTGCAAGTCGCTTAGGTGGGGGCTCTGACAACTATGGCTACACCTTC.

This chain links TRBV10-3 with TRBJ2-3; no clear D. The CDR3 loop spans 17 amino acids. Trimming removed 6 bases at V and 2 bases at J, with 21 bases between. Germline V gene data show CDR1 as ENHRY and CDR2 as SYGVKD. The CDR3 here is CAISELKPPSITDTQYF. The CDR3 DNA follows: TGTGCCATCAGCGAACTCAAACCCCCATCGATCACAGATACGCAGTATTTT.

The chain joins TRBV18 to TRBJ2-1, with D possibly being TRBD2 (6 bases). The V end was cut by 6 bases, the J end by 5 bases, with 20 bases between. The V gene's germline CDR1 is KGHSH and CDR2 LQKENI. The CDR3 extends over 16 amino acids. The CDR3 sequence is CASSPQAVQRDNEQFF. CDR3 nucleotides: TGTGCCAGCTCCCCCCAGGCGGTCCAGCGGGACAATGAGCAGTTCTTC.

This clone was counted only a few times. The gene calls are TRBV2 and TRBJ1-1; 8 bases agree with TRBD1. J was trimmed by 7 bases and V by 6 bases; bases with no gene match: 16. In germline, CDR1 is SNHLY, CDR2 FYNNEI. The CDR3 covers 16 residues. The CDR3 protein is CASRVRDRTKLLEAFF. CDR3 sequence (DNA): TGTGCCAGCAGGGTCCGGGACAGGACTAAGCTCCTTGAAGCTTTCTTT.

The gene calls are TRBV5-6 and TRBJ1-1; 10 bases are a match to TRBD1. The CDR3 has 18 residues. With V trimmed by 4 bases and J by 5 bases, 17 bases remained unmatched. Germline V gene data show CDR1 as SGHDT and CDR2 as YYEEEE. Here the CDR3 DNA reads TGTGCCAGCAGCCAAGGACAGGGGGTTAAATCTAAAGTAACTGAAGCTTTCTTT. Translated, it gives CASSQGQGVKSKVTEAFF.